Reported below is one T cell receptor beta chain. Antigen unknown. Primary, local recurrence and metastasis osteosarcoma tumors were taken after treatment from poor-prognosis patients. The sample belongs to a study of the immune and genomic landscape of osteosarcoma. Study as a whole: About 70% had unfavorable pathologic response to standard therapy. Approximately 80% presented with localized disease at diagnosis. Regarding the study as a whole: Clonality was benchmarked against external normal skin and healthy blood data. Limited clonal expansion was suggested by productive clonality averaging roughly 0.1, maximum around 0.29.

Some clones are missing from TCRdb's copy, which holds only in-frame ones; the method was immunoSEQ multiplex PCR. The profile covers under 3,000 clones, with approximately 70% appearing a single time and approximately 13% taken by the ten largest. Germline assignment: CDR1 SGHNT and CDR2 YYREEE (reference sequence). Trimming pared 7 bases from V and 4 bases from J, leaving 20 bases between. The CDR3 length is 15 residues. The TCR was taken from a human donor with osteosarcoma. Sequenced sample: osteosarcoma tumor tissue from the lung. The J gene is TRBJ1-2, the V gene TRBV5-4; D gene unclear. CDR3 sequence reads: CASARYPGKTYGYTF. The DNA of the CDR3 is TGTGCCAGCGCTCGTTACCCAGGAAAGACCTATGGCTACACCTTC.